This TCR beta chain is drawn from a study of T cell responses to AZD1222 COVID-19 vaccine. Overall study results and limits: Just six people given AZD1222 tested seropositive at baseline.

Turning to this clone: The antigen is unknown.

Using immunoSEQ multiplex PCR, the repertoire was profiled, and TCRdb retains in-frame clones only, with some absent. The repertoire consists of 95,000 to 150,000 clones, with around 92% occurring once and the leading ten covering 4.4%. The TCR sequence derives from an adult in good health. This material consisted of peripheral blood, taken on day 0 of AZD1222 vaccination.

The CDR3 sequence is CASSSLPGQETQYF. CDR3 DNA sequence: TGCGCCAGCAGTTCACTCCCGGGTCAAGAGACCCAGTACTTC. The chain couples TRBV5-1 to TRBJ2-5; no definite D call. Germline V gene data show CDR1 as SGHRS and CDR2 as YFSETQ. Trimming took off 5 bases at V and 2 bases at J, with 13 bases between the two ends. The CDR3 runs 14 residues. The complete variable domain, with remaining parts taken from reference TRBV5-1 and TRBJ2-5, reads KAGVTQTPRYLIKTRGQQVTLSCSPISGHRSVSWYQQTPGQGLQFLFEYFSETQRNKGNFPGRFSGRQFSNSRSEMNVSTLELGDSALYLCASSSLPGQETQYFGPGTRLLVL.